The 20 T cell receptor beta chains below all came from one sample that was sequenced in a study of blood T cell repertoires in COVID-19. Libraries were prepared by immunoSEQ multiplex PCR; TCRdb keeps only in-frame clonotypes and omits some of them. The table includes some 130,000 clones, roughly 86% detected once. The specimen was peripheral blood. The receptor source for this set is a woman aged 65 to 85 with COVID-19, enrolled during active disease.

V usage is TRBV7-6 and J usage is TRBJ1-2; D gene ambiguous. The CDR3 is 15 amino acids. Germline V CDR1 and CDR2: SGHVS, FNYEAQ. V was cut by 5 bases and J by 4 bases, with 17 bases left in between. The CDR3: CASSPVTDGGYGYTF. The CDR3 DNA sequence: TGTGCCAGCAGCCCAGTGACGGACGGAGGCTATGGCTACACCTTC.

J is TRBJ1-1 and V is TRBV4-1, with D maybe TRBD1 (5 bases). This CDR3 comprises 16 residues. Germline CDR1 and CDR2: MGHRA and YSYEKL. V shed 0 bases and J shed 5 bases, with 16 bases lying between them. CDR3 DNA sequence: TGCGCCAGCAGCCAAGAGTTTGCCGCAGGGAGGACTGAAGCTTTCTTT. Translating it yields CASSQEFAAGRTEAFF.

The chain employs TRBV11-3 and TRBJ2-7; 7 nucleotides line up with TRBD1. There are 14 residues in the CDR3. Germline lookup yields CDR1 SGHNT and CDR2 YENEEA. V trimming: 1 base; J trimming: 4 bases; junction bases outside the gene matches: 4. CDR3 loop: CASSLGGQRYEQYF. In DNA form, the CDR3 reads TGTGCCAGCAGCTTAGGGGGACAGAGATACGAGCAGTACTTC.

This sequence joins TRBV7-9 and TRBJ1-3, with no clear D. Germline CDR1 SEHNR, CDR2 FQNEAQ (reference sequence). V was trimmed by 1 base and J by 2 bases, leaving 6 bases between them. The CDR3 consists of 14 residues. In nucleotides, the CDR3 is TGTGCCAGCAGCTTAGTCGGGACTGGAAACACCATATATTTT. Amino acids: CASSLVGTGNTIYF.

The chain recombines TRBV10-3 with TRBJ2-7, with TRBD1 identical over 7 bases. The CDR3 runs 13 residues. Germline V gene sequence: CDR1 ENHRY, CDR2 SYGVKD. V lost 7 bases and J lost 5; bases outside the gene matches: 8. The CDR3 sequence is CAITYNRGHEQYF. The CDR3 DNA is TGTGCCATCACCTATAACAGGGGCCACGAGCAGTACTTC.

This chain uses TRBV30 with TRBJ1-2, with 7 bases matching TRBD1. Germline V gene sequence: CDR1 GTSNPN, CDR2 SVGIG (reference sequence). Losses at the gene ends were 3 bases for V and 4 bases for J; bases not matched to a gene: 8. This CDR3 contains 14 residues. CDR3 sequence (DNA): TGTGCCTGGAGGCCGACAGGGAGTGGCTATGGCTACACCTTC. It yields the protein CAWRPTGSGYGYTF.

The V and J genes are TRBV5-5 and TRBJ1-1, with D maybe TRBD1 (5 bases). This CDR3 contains 13 residues. Trimming stripped 2 bases from V and 4 bases from J, with 9 bases between. Germline V gene sequence: CDR1 SGHKS, CDR2 YYEKEE (reference sequence). As DNA, the CDR3 is TGTGCCAGCAGCTTCGGGGGAATCACTGAAGCTTTCTTT. Translation: CASSFGGITEAFF.

This chain links TRBV28 with TRBJ1-1; 10 bases agree with TRBD1. V shed 4 bases and J 6 bases; nucleotides not matched to a gene: 11. CDR1 is MDHEN, CDR2 SYDVKM, per germline. The CDR3 contains 16 residues. CDR3 coding DNA: TGTGCCAGCAGTTCATTAGCAGGGACAGGGGTAGCTGAAGCTTTCTTT. It codes for CASSSLAGTGVAEAFF.

V and J are TRBV29-1 and TRBJ2-1, with 12 bases fitting TRBD2. Germline CDR1 reads SQVTM; CDR2 reads ANQGSEA. This CDR3 contains 13 residues. With V trimmed by 4 bases and J by 16 bases, 11 bases remained unmatched. This CDR3 is CSVVPSGGGHTFF. The CDR3 DNA is TGCAGCGTTGTACCTAGCGGGGGGGGTCACACATTCTTC.

The rearrangement links TRBV27 to TRBJ1-5; D is undetermined. Trimming stripped 6 bases from V and 2 bases from J, with 14 bases between. Germline-derived CDR1 and CDR2 are MNHEY and SMNVEV (reference sequence). The CDR3 has 15 residues. CDR3 protein: CASSLDFLGNQPQHF. The DNA for the CDR3 is TGTGCCAGCAGCCTAGATTTCCTGGGCAATCAGCCCCAGCATTTT.

This sequence joins TRBV19 and TRBJ1-1; 9 nucleotides match TRBD1. Trimming removed 4 bases from V and 4 bases from J; junction bases left unmatched: 7. CDR3 size: 15 residues. CDR1 and CDR2 from the germline V gene are LNHDA and SQIVND (reference sequence). The CDR3 spells CASSTTGGHGTEAFF. CDR3 sequence (DNA): TGTGCCAGTAGTACTACAGGGGGCCATGGCACTGAAGCTTTCTTT.

This clone was detected only a few times. This rearrangement joins TRBV30 to TRBJ1-6, with D unresolved. The ends were cut back, 5 bases at V and 6 bases at J, with 11 bases in the middle. The CDR3 spans 13 residues. The germline CDR1 and CDR2 sequences are GTSNPN and SVGIG (reference sequence). CDR3 amino acids: CAWCNLANSPLHF. Written as DNA, the CDR3 is TGTGCCTGGTGCAATTTGGCTAATTCACCCCTCCACTTT.

The V and J genes are TRBV11-2 and TRBJ1-2, with D hard to call. V was clipped by 0 bases and J by 0 bases, with 20 bases between them. Germline V gene data show CDR1 as SGHAT and CDR2 as FQNNGV. The length of the CDR3 is 19 residues. The CDR3 spells CASSLDPALVPSANYGYTF. CDR3 coding DNA: TGTGCCAGCAGCTTAGATCCAGCTCTAGTACCCTCCGCTAACTATGGCTACACCTTC.

This chain connects TRBV5-4 to TRBJ2-1; D is undetermined. Trimming stripped 0 bases from V and 3 bases from J, with 7 bases between. The germline gives CDR1 SGHNT, CDR2 YYREEE (reference sequence). CDR3 length: 14 amino acids. The CDR3, as DNA: TGTGCCAGCAGCTTGGGACTGGACTACAATGAGCAGTTCTTC. Protein sequence: CASSLGLDYNEQFF.

V and J are TRBV2 and TRBJ1-2; no firm D call. V lost 3 bases, J lost 4 bases, and 9 bases lay in between. The CDR3 runs 13 residues. Germline V gene data show CDR1 as SNHLY and CDR2 as FYNNEI. CDR3 coding DNA: TGTGCCAGCAGTGAGGGCAGGTTCTATGGCTACACCTTC. Its translation is CASSEGRFYGYTF.

The chain joins TRBV18 to TRBJ2-2, with a possible D match to TRBD2 (6 bases). With 2 bases removed from V and 0 bases from J, the gap between germline ends came to 7 bases. The length of the CDR3 is 15 residues. Germline lookup yields CDR1 KGHSH and CDR2 LQKENI. In DNA, the CDR3 is TGTGCCAGCTCACCAGGCGGGACGAACACCGGGGAGCTGTTTTTT. This gives the protein CASSPGGTNTGELFF.

J is TRBJ1-1 and V is TRBV18; TRBD1 agrees at 7 bases. CDR3 size: 17 residues. Germline V CDR1 and CDR2: KGHSH, LQKENI. Trimming at V came to 2 bases and at J to 2 bases, leaving 11 bases not matched to a gene. Written as DNA, the CDR3 is TGTGCCAGCTCACCATGGCTGCAGGGGGAGGCTAACACTGAAGCTTTCTTT. This gives the protein CASSPWLQGEANTEAFF.

This chain links TRBV2 with TRBJ1-5; 11 bases align to TRBD1. The CDR3 is 14 amino acids. Germline-derived CDR1 and CDR2 are SNHLY and FYNNEI. V dropped 5 bases and J dropped 5; count of bases not matched to a gene: 2. The DNA of the CDR3 is TGTGCCAGCAGTTTGGGACAGGGGGATCAGCCCCAGCATTTT. This gives the protein CASSLGQGDQPQHF.

The chain uses TRBV6-4 and TRBJ2-2; D not resolved. V dropped 0 bases and J dropped 6 bases, with 5 bases sitting between them. The CDR3 consists of 13 residues. The germline gives CDR1 MRHNA, CDR2 SNTAGT. CDR3 nucleotide sequence: TGTGCCAGCAGTGACTCTAGAGCCGGGGAGCTGTTTTTT. Its protein product is CASSDSRAGELFF.

This clone was observed once. The chain employs TRBV10-2 and TRBJ2-4, with D possibly matching TRBD2 (5 bases). This CDR3 is built from 16 residues. CDR1 is WSHSY, CDR2 SAAADI, per germline. Trimming cost V 0 bases and J 0 bases, with 9 bases left between them. The CDR3 spells CASSESYGLAKNIQYF. CDR3 coding DNA: TGCGCCAGCAGTGAGTCTTACGGACTAGCCAAAAACATTCAGTACTTC.